The TCR beta chain under discussion was sequenced for a study of OX40 agonist ivuxolimab in advanced cancers. The overall study: An agonistic anti-OX40 (CD134) antibody, ivuxolimab, was used to treat the patients. Study-wide results and caveats: Undetermined was the antigen specificity of the expanded peripheral T cells. Some nonresponders also had low normalized T-cell clonal expansion.

On this clone itself: Its target is unknown.

From germline, CDR1 is SNHLY and CDR2 FYNNEI. The V and J ends lost 7 bases and 3 bases, in that order; junction bases with no gene match: 8. CDR3 length equals 15 residues. The data were produced by immunoSEQ multiplex PCR, yet TCRdb's version contains in-frame clones alone and is incomplete. The table records just under 95,000 clones, 87% of them present only once. Baseline, cycle 4 day 1, and cycle 7 day 1 were the blood sampling points. The TCR originated in an adult with an advanced solid tumor such as melanoma, head and neck, liver or kidney cancer. The chain joins TRBV2 to TRBJ2-2; TRBD1 aligns across 7 bases. The sequencing here drew on CD4+ or CD8+ T cells sorted from blood, taken in a trial of the OX40 agonist ivuxolimab. Here the CDR3 reads CASMPTTGDTGELFF. The CDR3 coding sequence is TGTGCCAGCATGCCCACAACAGGGGACACCGGGGAGCTGTTTTTT.